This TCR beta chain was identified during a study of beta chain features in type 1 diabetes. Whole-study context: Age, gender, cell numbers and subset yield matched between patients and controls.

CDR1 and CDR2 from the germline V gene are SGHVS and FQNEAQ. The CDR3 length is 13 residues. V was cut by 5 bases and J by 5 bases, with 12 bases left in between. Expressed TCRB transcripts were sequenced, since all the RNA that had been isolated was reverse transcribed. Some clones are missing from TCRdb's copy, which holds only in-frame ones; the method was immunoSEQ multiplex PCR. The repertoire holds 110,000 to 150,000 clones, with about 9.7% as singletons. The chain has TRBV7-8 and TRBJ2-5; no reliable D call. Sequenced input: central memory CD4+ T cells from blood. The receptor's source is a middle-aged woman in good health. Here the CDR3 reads CASSPGTSETQYF. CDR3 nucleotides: TGTGCCAGCAGCCCAGGTACATCGGAGACCCAGTACTTC.